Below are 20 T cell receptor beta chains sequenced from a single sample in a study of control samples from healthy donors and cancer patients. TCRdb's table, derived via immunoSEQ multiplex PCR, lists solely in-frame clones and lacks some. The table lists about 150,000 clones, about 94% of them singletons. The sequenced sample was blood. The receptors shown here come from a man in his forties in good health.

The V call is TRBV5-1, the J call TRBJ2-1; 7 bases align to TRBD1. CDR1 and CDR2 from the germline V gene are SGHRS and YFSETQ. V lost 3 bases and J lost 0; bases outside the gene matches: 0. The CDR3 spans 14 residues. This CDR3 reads CASSWTGSYNEQFF. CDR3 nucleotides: TGCGCCAGCAGCTGGACAGGCTCCTACAATGAGCAGTTCTTC.

This CDR3 is CASSPVGPGEQYF. The CDR3 DNA follows: TGTGCCAGCAGCCCCGTGGGCCCGGGGGAGCAGTACTTC. The V and J genes are TRBV7-2 and TRBJ2-7, with D possibly matching TRBD2 (5 bases). The V gene lost 5 bases and the J gene lost 7 bases, with 15 bases spanning the gap. The CDR3 totals 13 residues. Germline lookup yields CDR1 SGHTA and CDR2 FQGNSA.

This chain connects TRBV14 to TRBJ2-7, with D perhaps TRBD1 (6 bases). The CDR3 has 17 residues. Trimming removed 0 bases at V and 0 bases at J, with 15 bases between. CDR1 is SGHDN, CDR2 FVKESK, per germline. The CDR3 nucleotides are TGTGCCAGCAGCCAAGATCCACGCCGGGACAACTCCTACGAGCAGTACTTC. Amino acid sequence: CASSQDPRRDNSYEQYF.

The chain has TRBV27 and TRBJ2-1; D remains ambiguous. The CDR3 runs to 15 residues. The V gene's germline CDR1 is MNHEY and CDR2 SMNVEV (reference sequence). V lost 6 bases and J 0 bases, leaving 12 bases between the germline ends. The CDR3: CASRVKTVSYNEQFF. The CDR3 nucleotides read TGTGCCAGCAGGGTCAAGACGGTCTCCTACAATGAGCAGTTCTTC.

The CDR3 DNA follows: TGTGCCAGCAAAAACGTCTGGGGGCGCGGGGGAGAGACCCAGTACTTC. This translates into CASKNVWGRGGETQYF. The rearrangement links TRBV5-8 to TRBJ2-5; maybe TRBD2 (7 bases). The CDR3 totals 16 residues. Germline-derived CDR1 and CDR2 are SGHTS and YDEGEE. The ends were cut back, 6 bases at V and 4 bases at J, with 22 bases in the middle.

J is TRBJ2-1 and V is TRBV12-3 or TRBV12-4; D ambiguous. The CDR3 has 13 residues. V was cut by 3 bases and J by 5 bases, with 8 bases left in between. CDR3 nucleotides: TGTGCCAGCAGTTTGGCGGTTAACAATGAGCAGTTCTTC. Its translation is CASSLAVNNEQFF.

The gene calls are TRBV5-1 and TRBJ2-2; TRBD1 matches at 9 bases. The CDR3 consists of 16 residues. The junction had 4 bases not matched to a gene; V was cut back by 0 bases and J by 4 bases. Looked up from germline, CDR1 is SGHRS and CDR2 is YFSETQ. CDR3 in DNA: TGCGCCAGCAGCTTGGAGGGGACAGGGTCCACCGGGGAGCTGTTTTTT. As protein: CASSLEGTGSTGELFF.

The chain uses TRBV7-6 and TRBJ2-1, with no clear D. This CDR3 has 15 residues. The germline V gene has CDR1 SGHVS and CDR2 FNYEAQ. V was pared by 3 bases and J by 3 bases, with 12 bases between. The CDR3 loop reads CASSFDPRIYNEQFF. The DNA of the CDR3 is TGTGCCAGCAGCTTCGACCCCCGGATCTACAATGAGCAGTTCTTC. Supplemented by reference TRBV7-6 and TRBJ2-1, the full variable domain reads GAGVSQSPRYKVTKRGQDVALRCDPISGHVSLYWYRQALGQGPEFLTYFNYEAQQDKSGLPNDRFSAERPEGSISTLTIQRTEQRDSAMYRCASSFDPRIYNEQFFGPGTRLTVL.

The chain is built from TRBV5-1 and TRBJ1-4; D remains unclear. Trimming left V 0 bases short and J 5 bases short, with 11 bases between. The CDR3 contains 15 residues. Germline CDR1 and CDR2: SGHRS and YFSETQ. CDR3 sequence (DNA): TGCGCCAGCAGCTTGGCCAATGAAAACAATGAAAAACTGTTTTTT. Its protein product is CASSLANENNEKLFF.

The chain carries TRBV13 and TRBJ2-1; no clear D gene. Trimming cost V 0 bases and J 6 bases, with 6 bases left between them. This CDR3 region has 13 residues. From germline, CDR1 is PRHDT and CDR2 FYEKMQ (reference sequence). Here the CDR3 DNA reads TGTGCCAGCAGCTTAGGCTCCGGCAATGAGCAGTTCTTC. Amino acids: CASSLGSGNEQFF.

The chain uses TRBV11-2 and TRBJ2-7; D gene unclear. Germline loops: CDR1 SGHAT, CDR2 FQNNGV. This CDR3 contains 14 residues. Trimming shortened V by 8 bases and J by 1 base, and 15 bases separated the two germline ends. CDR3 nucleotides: TGTGCCAGCCGATCAACAGAATGGTCCTACGAGCAGTACTTC. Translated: CASRSTEWSYEQYF.

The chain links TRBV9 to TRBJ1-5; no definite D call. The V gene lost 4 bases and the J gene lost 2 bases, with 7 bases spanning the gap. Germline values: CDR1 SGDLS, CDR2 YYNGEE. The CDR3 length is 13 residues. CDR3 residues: CASSRGGNQPQHF. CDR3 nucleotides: TGTGCCAGCAGCCGCGGGGGCAATCAGCCCCAGCATTTT.

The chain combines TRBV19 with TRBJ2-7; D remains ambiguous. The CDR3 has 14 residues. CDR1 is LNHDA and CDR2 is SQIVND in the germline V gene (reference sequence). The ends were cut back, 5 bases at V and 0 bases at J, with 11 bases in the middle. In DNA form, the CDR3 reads TGTGCCAGTAGTCGATCACTATACTCCTACGAGCAGTACTTC. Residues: CASSRSLYSYEQYF.

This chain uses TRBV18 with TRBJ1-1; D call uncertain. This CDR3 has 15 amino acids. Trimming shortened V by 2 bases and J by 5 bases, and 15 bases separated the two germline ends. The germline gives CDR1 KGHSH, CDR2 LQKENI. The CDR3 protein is CASSPGGPGGTEAFF. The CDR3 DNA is TGTGCCAGCTCACCAGGTGGGCCAGGCGGGACTGAAGCTTTCTTT.

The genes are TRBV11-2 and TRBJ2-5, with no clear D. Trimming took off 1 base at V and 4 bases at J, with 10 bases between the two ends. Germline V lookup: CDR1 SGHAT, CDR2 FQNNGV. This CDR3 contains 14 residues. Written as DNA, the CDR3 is TGTGCCAGCAGCTTAGTGCGTGGGATAGAGACCCAGTACTTC. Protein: CASSLVRGIETQYF.

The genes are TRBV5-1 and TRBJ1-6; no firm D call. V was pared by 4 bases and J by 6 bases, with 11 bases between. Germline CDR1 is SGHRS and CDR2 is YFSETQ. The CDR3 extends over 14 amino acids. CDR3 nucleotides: TGCGCCAGCAGCGGGGAGTGGGGTAATTCACCCCTCCACTTT. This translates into CASSGEWGNSPLHF. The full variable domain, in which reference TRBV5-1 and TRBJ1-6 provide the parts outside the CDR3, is KAGVTQTPRYLIKTRGQQVTLSCSPISGHRSVSWYQQTPGQGLQFLFEYFSETQRNKGNFPGRFSGRQFSNSRSEMNVSTLELGDSALYLCASSGEWGNSPLHFGNGTRLTVT.

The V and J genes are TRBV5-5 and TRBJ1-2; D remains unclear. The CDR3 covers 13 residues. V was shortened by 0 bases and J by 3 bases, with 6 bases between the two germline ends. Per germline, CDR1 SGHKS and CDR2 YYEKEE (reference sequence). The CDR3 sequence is CASSLDGDYGYTF. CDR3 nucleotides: TGTGCCAGCAGCTTGGATGGGGACTATGGCTACACCTTC. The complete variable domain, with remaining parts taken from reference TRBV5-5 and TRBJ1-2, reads DAGVTQSPTHLIKTRGQQVTLRCSPISGHKSVSWYQQVLGQGPQFIFQYYEKEERGRGNFPDRFSARQFPNYSSELNVNALLLGDSALYLCASSLDGDYGYTFGSGTRLTVV.

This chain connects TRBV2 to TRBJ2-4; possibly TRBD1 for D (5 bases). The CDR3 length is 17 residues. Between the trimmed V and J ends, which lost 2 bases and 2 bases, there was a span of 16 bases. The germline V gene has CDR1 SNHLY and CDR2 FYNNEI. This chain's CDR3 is CASSELGYPGTKNIQYF. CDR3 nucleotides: TGTGCCAGCAGTGAACTTGGCTACCCAGGGACCAAAAACATTCAGTACTTC.

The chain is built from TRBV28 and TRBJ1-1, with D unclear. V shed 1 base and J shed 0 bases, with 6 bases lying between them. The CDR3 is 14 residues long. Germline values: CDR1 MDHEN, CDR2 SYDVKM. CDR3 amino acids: CASSLFTVNTEAFF. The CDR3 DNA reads TGTGCCAGCAGTTTATTTACGGTGAACACTGAAGCTTTCTTT.

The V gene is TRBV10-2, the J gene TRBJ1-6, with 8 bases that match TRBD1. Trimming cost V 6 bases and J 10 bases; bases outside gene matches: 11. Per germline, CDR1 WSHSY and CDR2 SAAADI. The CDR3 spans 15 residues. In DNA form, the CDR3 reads TGCGCCAGCAGGGACATGACAGGGGTTTCATCACCCCTCCACTTT. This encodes CASRDMTGVSSPLHF.